The T cell receptor (beta chain) described here comes from a study of blood T cell repertoires in COVID-19. Method: immunoSEQ multiplex PCR; TCRdb's copy keeps in-frame clones and lacks some. The data hold about 150,000 clones, with 83% observed a single time. This CDR3 spans 17 amino acids. J was trimmed by 0 bases and V by 0 bases; bases with no gene match: 8. Per germline, CDR1 SGHRS and CDR2 YFSETQ. This receptor was obtained from a woman aged 55-69 years with COVID-19, enrolled during active disease. This chain joins TRBV5-1 and TRBJ1-1; 7 nucleotides line up with TRBD1. Sequencing used peripheral blood. DNA of the CDR3: TGCGCCAGCAGCTTGGTCCGGGACAGTCTCATGAACACTGAAGCTTTCTTT. This encodes CASSLVRDSLMNTEAFF.